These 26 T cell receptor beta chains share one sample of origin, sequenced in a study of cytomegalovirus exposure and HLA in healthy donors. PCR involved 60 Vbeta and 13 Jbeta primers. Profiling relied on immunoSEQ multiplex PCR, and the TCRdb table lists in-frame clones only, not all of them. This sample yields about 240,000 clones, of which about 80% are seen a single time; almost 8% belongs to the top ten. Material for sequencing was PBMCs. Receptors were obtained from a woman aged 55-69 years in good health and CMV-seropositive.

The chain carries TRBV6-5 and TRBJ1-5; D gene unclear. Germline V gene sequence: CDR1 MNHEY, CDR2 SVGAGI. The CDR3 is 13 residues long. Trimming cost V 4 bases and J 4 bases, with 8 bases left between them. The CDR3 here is CASSWTLNQPQHF. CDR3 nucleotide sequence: TGTGCCAGCAGTTGGACTCTTAATCAGCCCCAGCATTTT.

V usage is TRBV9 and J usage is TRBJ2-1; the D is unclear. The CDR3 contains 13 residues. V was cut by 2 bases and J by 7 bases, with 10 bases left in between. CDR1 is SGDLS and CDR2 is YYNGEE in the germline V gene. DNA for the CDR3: TGTGCCAGCAGCGTGTACCTGGAGAATGAGCAGTTCTTC. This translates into CASSVYLENEQFF.

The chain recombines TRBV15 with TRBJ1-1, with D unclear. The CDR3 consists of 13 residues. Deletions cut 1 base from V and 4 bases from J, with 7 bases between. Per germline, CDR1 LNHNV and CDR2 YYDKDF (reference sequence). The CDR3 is CATSRGAGTEAFF. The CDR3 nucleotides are TGTGCCACCAGCAGAGGGGCAGGCACTGAAGCTTTCTTT.

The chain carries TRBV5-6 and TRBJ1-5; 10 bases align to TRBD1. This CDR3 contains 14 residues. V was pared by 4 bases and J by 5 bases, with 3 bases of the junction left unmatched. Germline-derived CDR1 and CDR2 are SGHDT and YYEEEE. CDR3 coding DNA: TGTGCCAGCAGCGGGGACAGGGGACATCAGCCCCAGCATTTT. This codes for CASSGDRGHQPQHF.

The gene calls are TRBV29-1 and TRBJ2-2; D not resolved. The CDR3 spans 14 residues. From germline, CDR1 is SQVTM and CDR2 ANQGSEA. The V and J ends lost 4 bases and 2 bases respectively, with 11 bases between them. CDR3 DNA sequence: TGCAGCGTTGGTGGAGACGGCAACACCGGGGAGCTGTTTTTT. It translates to CSVGGDGNTGELFF.

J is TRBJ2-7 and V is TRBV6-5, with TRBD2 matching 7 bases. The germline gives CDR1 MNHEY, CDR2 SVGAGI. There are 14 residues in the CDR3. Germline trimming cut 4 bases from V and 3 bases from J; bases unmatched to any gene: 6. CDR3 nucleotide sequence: TGTGCCAGCAGTTTTGCGGGAGTGAACTACGAGCAGTACTTC. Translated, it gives CASSFAGVNYEQYF.

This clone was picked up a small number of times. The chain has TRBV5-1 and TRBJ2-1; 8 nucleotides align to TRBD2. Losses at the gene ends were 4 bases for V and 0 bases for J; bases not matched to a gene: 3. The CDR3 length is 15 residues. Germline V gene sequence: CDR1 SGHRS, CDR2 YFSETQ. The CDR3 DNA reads TGCGCCAGCAGCCCCACTAGCGGCTCCTACAATGAGCAGTTCTTC. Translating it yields CASSPTSGSYNEQFF.

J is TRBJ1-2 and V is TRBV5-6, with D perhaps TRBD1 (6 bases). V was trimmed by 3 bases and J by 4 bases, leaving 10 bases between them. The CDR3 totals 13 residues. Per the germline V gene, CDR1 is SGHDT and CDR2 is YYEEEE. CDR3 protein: CASSSTGPYGYTF. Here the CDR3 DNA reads TGTGCCAGCAGCTCAACAGGGCCCTATGGCTACACCTTC.

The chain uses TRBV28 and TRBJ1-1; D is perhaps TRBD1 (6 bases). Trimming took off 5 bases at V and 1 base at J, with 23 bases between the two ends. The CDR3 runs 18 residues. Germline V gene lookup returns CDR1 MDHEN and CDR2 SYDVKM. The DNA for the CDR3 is TGTGCCAGCAGTCCCTTCGGGGGGCTGGGGTCGGGGAACACTGAAGCTTTCTTT. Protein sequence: CASSPFGGLGSGNTEAFF.

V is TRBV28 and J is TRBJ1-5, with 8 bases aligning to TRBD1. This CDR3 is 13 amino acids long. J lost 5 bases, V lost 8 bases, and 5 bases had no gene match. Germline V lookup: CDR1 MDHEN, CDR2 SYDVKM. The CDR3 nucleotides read TGTGCCAGCCGGGCAGGGGGCGATCAGCCCCAGCATTTT. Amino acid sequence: CASRAGGDQPQHF.

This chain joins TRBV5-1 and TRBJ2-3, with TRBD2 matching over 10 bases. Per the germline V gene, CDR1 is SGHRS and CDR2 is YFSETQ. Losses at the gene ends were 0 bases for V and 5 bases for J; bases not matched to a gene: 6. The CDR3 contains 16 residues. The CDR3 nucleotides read TGCGCCAGCAGCTTGGGCTCTAGCGGGAGTGTAGATACGCAGTATTTT. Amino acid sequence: CASSLGSSGSVDTQYF.

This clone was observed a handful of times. The CDR3 DNA is TGTGCCAGTAGTACCAGACGACAGGGATGGAACACTGAAGCTTTCTTT. This sequence encodes CASSTRRQGWNTEAFF. The V gene is TRBV19, the J gene TRBJ1-1, with TRBD1 matching 7 bases. The CDR3 consists of 16 residues. V gave up 4 bases and J gave up 1 base; unmatched junction bases: 9. Germline lookup yields CDR1 LNHDA and CDR2 SQIVND (reference sequence).

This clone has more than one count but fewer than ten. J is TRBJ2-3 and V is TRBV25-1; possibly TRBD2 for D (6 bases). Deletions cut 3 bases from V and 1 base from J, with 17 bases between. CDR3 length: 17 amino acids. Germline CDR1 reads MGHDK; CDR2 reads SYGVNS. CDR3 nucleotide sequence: TGTGCCAGCAGTGATTTCTCACTGACTAGGGGCACAGATACGCAGTATTTT. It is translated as CASSDFSLTRGTDTQYF.

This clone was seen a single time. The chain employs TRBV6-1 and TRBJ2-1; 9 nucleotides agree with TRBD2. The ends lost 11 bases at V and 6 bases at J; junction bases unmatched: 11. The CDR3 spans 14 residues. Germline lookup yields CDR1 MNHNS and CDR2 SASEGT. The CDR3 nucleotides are TGTGCCGGCACAGAGAGCGGGGGGTTCAATGAGCAGTTCTTC. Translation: CAGTESGGFNEQFF.

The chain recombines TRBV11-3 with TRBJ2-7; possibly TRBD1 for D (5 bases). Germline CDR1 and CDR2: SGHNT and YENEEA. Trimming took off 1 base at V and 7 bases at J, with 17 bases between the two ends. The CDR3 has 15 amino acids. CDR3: CASSLGPLSRGEQYF. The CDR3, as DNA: TGTGCCAGCAGCTTAGGCCCCCTATCAAGGGGAGAGCAGTACTTC.

CDR3 region: CASSLAPSGRTNEQFF. The CDR3 DNA is TGTGCCAGCAGCTTAGCTCCTAGCGGGAGGACCAATGAGCAGTTCTTC. The V call is TRBV7-8, the J call TRBJ2-1; 11 bases map to TRBD2. Losses at the gene ends were 0 bases for V and 6 bases for J; bases not matched to a gene: 4. The CDR3 has 16 residues. Per the germline V gene, CDR1 is SGHVS and CDR2 is FQNEAQ. The variable domain in full, completed from reference TRBV7-8 and TRBJ2-1, reads GAGVSQSPRYKVAKRGQDVALRCDPISGHVSLFWYQQALGQGPEFLTYFQNEAQLDKSGLPSDRFFAERPEGSVSTLKIQRTQQEDSAVYLCASSLAPSGRTNEQFFGPGTRLTVL.

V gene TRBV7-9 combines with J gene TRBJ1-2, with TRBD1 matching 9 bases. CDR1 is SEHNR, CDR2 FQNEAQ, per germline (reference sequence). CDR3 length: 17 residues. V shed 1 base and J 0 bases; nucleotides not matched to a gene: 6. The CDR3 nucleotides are TGTGCCAGCAGCTTAGAGGTGGGACAGGGTACTAACTATGGCTACACCTTC. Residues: CASSLEVGQGTNYGYTF.

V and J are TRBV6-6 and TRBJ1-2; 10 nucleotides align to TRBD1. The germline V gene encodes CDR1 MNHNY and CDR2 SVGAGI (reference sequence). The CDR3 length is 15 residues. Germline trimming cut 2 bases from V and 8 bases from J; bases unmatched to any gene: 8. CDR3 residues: CASSYPGTGEAGYTF. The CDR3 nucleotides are TGTGCCAGCAGTTACCCTGGGACAGGGGAGGCCGGCTACACCTTC.

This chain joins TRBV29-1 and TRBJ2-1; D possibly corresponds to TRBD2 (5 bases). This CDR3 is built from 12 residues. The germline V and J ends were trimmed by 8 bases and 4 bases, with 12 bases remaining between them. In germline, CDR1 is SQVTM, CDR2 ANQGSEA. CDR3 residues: CSFYERYNEQFF. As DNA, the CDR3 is TGCAGCTTCTACGAGCGGTACAATGAGCAGTTCTTC.

The CDR3 coding sequence is TGCAGCGTTGTCCAGGGACAGGAGACAATGTACGAGCAGTACTTC. Protein sequence: CSVVQGQETMYEQYF. V is TRBV29-1 and J is TRBJ2-7; 8 nucleotides line up with TRBD1. V lost 4 bases, J lost 4 bases, and 12 bases stayed unmatched. Per the germline V gene, CDR1 is SQVTM and CDR2 is ANQGSEA. The CDR3 loop spans 15 amino acids.

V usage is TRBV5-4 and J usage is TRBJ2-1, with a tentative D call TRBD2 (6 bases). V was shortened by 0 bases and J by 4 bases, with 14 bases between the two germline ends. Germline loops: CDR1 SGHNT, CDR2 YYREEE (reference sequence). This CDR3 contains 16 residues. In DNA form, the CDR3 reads TGTGCCAGCAGCTTGGGGGGGGACTGGGCTTACAATGAGCAGTTCTTC. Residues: CASSLGGDWAYNEQFF.

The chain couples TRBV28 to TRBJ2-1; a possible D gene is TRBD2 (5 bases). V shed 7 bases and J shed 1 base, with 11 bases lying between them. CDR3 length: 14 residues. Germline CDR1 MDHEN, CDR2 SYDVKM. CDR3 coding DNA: TGTGCCAGCACTGTGAGCGGATCCTACAATGAGCAGTTCTTC. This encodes CASTVSGSYNEQFF.

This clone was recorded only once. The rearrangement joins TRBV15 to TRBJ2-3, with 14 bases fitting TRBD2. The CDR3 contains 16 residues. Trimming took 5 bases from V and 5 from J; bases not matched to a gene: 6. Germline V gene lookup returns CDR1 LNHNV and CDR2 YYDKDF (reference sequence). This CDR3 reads CATSVGTSGSQDTQYF. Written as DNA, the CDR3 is TGTGCCACCAGCGTGGGGACTAGCGGGAGTCAAGATACGCAGTATTTT.

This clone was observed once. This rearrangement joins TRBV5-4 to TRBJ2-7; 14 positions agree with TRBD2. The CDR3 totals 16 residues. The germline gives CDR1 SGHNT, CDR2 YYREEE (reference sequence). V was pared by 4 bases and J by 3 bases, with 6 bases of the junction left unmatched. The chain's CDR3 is CASSGGLAGVVYEQYF. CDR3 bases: TGTGCCAGCAGCGGGGGACTAGCGGGAGTCGTCTACGAGCAGTACTTC.

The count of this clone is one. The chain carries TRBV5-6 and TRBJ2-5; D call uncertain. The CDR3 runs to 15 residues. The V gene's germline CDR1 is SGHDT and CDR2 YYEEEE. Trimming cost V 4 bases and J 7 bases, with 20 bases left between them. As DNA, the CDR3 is TGTGCCAGCAGCCCCGACTTTTTACTGGCCGGGACCCAGTACTTC. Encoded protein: CASSPDFLLAGTQYF.

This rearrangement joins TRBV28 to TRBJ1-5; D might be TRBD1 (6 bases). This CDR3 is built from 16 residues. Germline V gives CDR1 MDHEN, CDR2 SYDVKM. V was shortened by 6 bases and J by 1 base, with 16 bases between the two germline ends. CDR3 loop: CASSLPGRGSNQPQHF. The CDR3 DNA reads TGTGCCAGCAGCCTCCCTGGCAGGGGAAGCAATCAGCCCCAGCATTTT.